This passage covers 20 T cell receptor beta chains from one sample sequenced in a study of OX40 agonist ivuxolimab in advanced cancers. Measured with immunoSEQ multiplex PCR; TCRdb has only the in-frame clones, and not every one. This sample carries tens of thousands of clones, more than 65% of them seen once, and the ten largest clones take around 1.1%. This sample comprised CD4+ or CD8+ T cells sorted from blood, obtained in a trial of the OX40 agonist ivuxolimab. The receptors were gathered from an adult with an advanced solid tumor such as melanoma, head and neck, liver or kidney cancer.

This sequence joins TRBV19 and TRBJ2-7, with D tentatively TRBD1 or TRBD2 (7 bases each). The CDR3 is 17 residues long. Trimming took 3 bases from V and 6 from J, leaving 24 bases between them. Germline V lookup: CDR1 LNHDA, CDR2 SQIVND (reference sequence). CDR3 nucleotide sequence: TGTGCCAGTAGTATTGGCGAGCGGGACAGCCTTCGAGGCGAGCAGTACTTC. Translating gives CASSIGERDSLRGEQYF.

CDR3 in amino acids: CAIKGTGSTLHF. In DNA, the CDR3 is TGTGCCATCAAGGGGACAGGGAGTACCCTCCACTTT. The chain uses TRBV10-3 and TRBJ1-6; 9 nucleotides match TRBD1. Losses at the gene ends were 7 bases for V and 14 bases for J; bases not matched to a gene: 6. CDR3 length equals 12 residues. Looked up from germline, CDR1 is ENHRY and CDR2 is SYGVKD.

The gene calls are TRBV27 and TRBJ2-3; 7 bases line up with TRBD1. J gave up 3 bases and V 5 bases, and 5 bases lay outside the gene matches. CDR1 and CDR2 from the germline V gene are MNHEY and SMNVEV (reference sequence). The CDR3 totals 14 residues. CDR3 coding DNA: TGTGCCAGCAGTCTCGGACAGGTAACAGATACGCAGTATTTT. Protein sequence: CASSLGQVTDTQYF.

This sequence joins TRBV7-2 and TRBJ1-1; D gene ambiguous. The V gene's germline CDR1 is SGHTA and CDR2 FQGNSA. V was shortened by 5 bases and J by 2 bases, with 9 bases between the two germline ends. The CDR3 runs to 13 residues. CDR3 amino acids: CASSPQQNTEAFF. CDR3 in DNA: TGTGCCAGCAGCCCCCAGCAAAACACTGAAGCTTTCTTT.

CDR3 sequence (DNA): TGCGCCAGCAGCTTGGGAGGTGCGACAGCCCAAGAGACCCAGTACTTC. This gives the protein CASSLGGATAQETQYF. J is TRBJ2-5 and V is TRBV5-1; a weak D match, TRBD1 (5 bases). The CDR3 totals 16 residues. Trimming took off 0 bases at V and 1 base at J, with 13 bases between the two ends. Germline-derived CDR1 and CDR2 are SGHRS and YFSETQ.

The chain couples TRBV7-2 to TRBJ2-1, with D unclear. The CDR3 is 13 amino acids. V lost 0 bases, J lost 7 bases, and 7 bases lay in between. Germline CDR1 reads SGHTA; CDR2 reads FQGNSA. In nucleotides, the CDR3 is TGTGCCAGCAGCTTAGCCGTAGGGAATGAGCAGTTCTTC. Encoded protein: CASSLAVGNEQFF.

This chain links TRBV6-1 with TRBJ1-1, with D unclear. Germline V lookup: CDR1 MNHNS, CDR2 SASEGT. This CDR3 has 12 residues. With 6 bases removed from V and 6 bases from J, the gap between germline ends came to 11 bases. Here the CDR3 reads CASSGDSAEAFF. The CDR3 DNA follows: TGTGCCAGCAGCGGTGACTCGGCTGAAGCTTTCTTT.

This clone was seen a single time. The rearrangement joins TRBV9 to TRBJ2-7, with no clear D. The CDR3 is 16 residues long. Germline V CDR1 and CDR2: SGDLS, YYNGEE. V lost 4 bases, J lost 0 bases, and 17 bases lay in between. The CDR3 region is CASSPSQLRSSYEQYF. In nucleotides, the CDR3 is TGTGCCAGCAGCCCTTCGCAGCTTAGAAGCTCCTACGAGCAGTACTTC.

The chain employs TRBV29-1 and TRBJ1-3; D might be TRBD1 (6 bases). Between the trimmed V and J ends, which lost 7 bases and 1 base, there was a span of 14 bases. This CDR3 has 14 residues. The germline V gene encodes CDR1 SQVTM and CDR2 ANQGSEA. This CDR3 reads CSAAGQSSGNTIYF. The CDR3 coding sequence is TGCAGCGCGGCTGGACAGTCGTCTGGAAACACCATATATTTT.

The chain links TRBV4-3 to TRBJ2-3; D is unclear. Trimming took 0 bases from V and 8 from J, leaving 12 bases between them. Germline CDR1 reads LGHNA; CDR2 reads YSLEER. The CDR3 has 14 residues. The CDR3 DNA sequence: TGCGCCAGCAGCCAAGATACCGGGTTAGTTACGCAGTATTTT. This gives the protein CASSQDTGLVTQYF.

The V call is TRBV18, the J call TRBJ1-6; unclear D gene. The CDR3 has 14 residues. With 5 bases removed from V and 5 bases from J, the gap between germline ends came to 10 bases. Germline V CDR1 and CDR2: KGHSH, LQKENI. The DNA for the CDR3 is TGTGCCAGCTCATTAAGTCTTAATAATTCACCCCTCCACTTT. Protein sequence: CASSLSLNNSPLHF.

The CDR3 coding sequence is TGCGCCAGCAGTCCTAACCTGAATTCACCCCTCCACTTT. Translated, it gives CASSPNLNSPLHF. The genes are TRBV10-1 and TRBJ1-6; D gene unclear. Trimming removed 5 bases from V and 7 bases from J, with 9 bases in between. The V gene's germline CDR1 is WNHNN and CDR2 SYGVQD (reference sequence). The CDR3 consists of 13 residues.

The chain uses TRBV7-3 and TRBJ2-2; D ambiguous. Germline loops: CDR1 SGHTA, CDR2 FQGTGA. The germline V and J ends were trimmed by 5 bases and 8 bases, with 12 bases remaining between them. The CDR3 totals 13 residues. DNA for the CDR3: TGTGCCAGCAGCCTAAGTGGAGTAGGGGAGCTGTTTTTT. Residues: CASSLSGVGELFF.

The rearrangement uses TRBV6-5 and TRBJ1-2, with TRBD1 as a possible D gene (6 bases). CDR3 size: 14 residues. Germline CDR1 reads MNHEY; CDR2 reads SVGAGI. Trimming took 4 bases from V and 3 from J, leaving 12 bases between them. The CDR3 protein is CASSFLGGDYGYTF. CDR3 DNA sequence: TGTGCCAGCAGTTTCCTCGGGGGCGACTATGGCTACACCTTC.

The chain links TRBV5-1 to TRBJ1-1; no definite D call. This CDR3 comprises 15 residues. Germline loops: CDR1 SGHRS, CDR2 YFSETQ. V lost 3 bases, J lost 4 bases, and 16 bases lay in between. This CDR3 is CASSSLGRVGTEAFF. The CDR3 nucleotides are TGCGCCAGCAGCTCACTAGGTCGGGTGGGCACTGAAGCTTTCTTT.

This sequence joins TRBV5-6 and TRBJ1-1; D remains ambiguous. Germline V gives CDR1 SGHDT, CDR2 YYEEEE. This CDR3 has 15 amino acids. V was trimmed by 4 bases and J by 1 base, leaving 14 bases between them. As DNA, the CDR3 is TGTGCCAGCAGCCTTCGCGGGCACTCGAACACTGAAGCTTTCTTT. This codes for CASSLRGHSNTEAFF.

The chain combines TRBV7-9 with TRBJ2-2; 7 nucleotides agree with TRBD1. CDR3 length: 15 amino acids. Per the germline V gene, CDR1 is SEHNR and CDR2 is FQNEAQ (reference sequence). Trimming took 5 bases from V and 2 from J; bases not matched to a gene: 5. CDR3 protein: CASSPQGSNTGELFF. CDR3 nucleotide sequence: TGTGCCAGCAGCCCACAGGGGTCCAACACCGGGGAGCTGTTTTTT.

In this sample, this clone turned up many times. The rearrangement links TRBV15 to TRBJ1-5; D not resolved. The V and J ends lost 0 bases and 4 bases respectively, with 10 bases between them. The CDR3 is made up of 15 amino acids. Germline V gene lookup returns CDR1 LNHNV and CDR2 YYDKDF (reference sequence). CDR3 DNA: TGTGCCACCAGCAGAGATAACAGCTATAATCAGCCCCAGCATTTT. This gives the protein CATSRDNSYNQPQHF.

CDR3 sequence: CASSAGQGDEKLFF. CDR3 in DNA: TGTGCCAGCAGCGCGGGACAGGGGGATGAAAAACTGTTTTTT. The chain employs TRBV9 and TRBJ1-4, with TRBD1 matching over 11 bases. The CDR3 has 14 amino acids. Germline trimming cut 3 bases from V and 6 bases from J; bases unmatched to any gene: 1. Germline lookup yields CDR1 SGDLS and CDR2 YYNGEE.

The CDR3 DNA sequence: TGCGCCAGCAGCTCGGGACAGCTCTACGAGCAGTACTTC. Amino acid sequence: CASSSGQLYEQYF. V and J are TRBV5-1 and TRBJ2-7, with 7 bases that match TRBD1. Per germline, CDR1 SGHRS and CDR2 YFSETQ. V gave up 3 bases and J gave up 3 bases; unmatched junction bases: 3. The CDR3 contains 13 residues.